This is a list of T cell receptor beta chains from one sample in a study of T cell responses to AZD1222 COVID-19 vaccine. Generated by immunoSEQ multiplex PCR, the TCRdb table keeps only in-frame clones and is missing some. The sample contains roughly 130,000 clones, under 95% of which appear only once. The sequenced sample was peripheral blood, obtained on day 0 of AZD1222 vaccination. The receptors were gathered from an adult in good health. CDR3s include the opening cysteine and the closing phenylalanine or tryptophan. The order of the fields is V gene, J gene, D gene, clone size, CDR3 DNA, CDR3 protein. D genes are given only for firm matches. Clone sizes are given selectively: once, few, many, or a class where the clone is expanded.

V: TRBV3-1/TRBV3-2
J: TRBJ1-1
D: TRBD1
size: NA
DNA: TGTGCCAGCAGCCAGCTCCGGGACAGTCCTTTCTTT
CDR3: CASSQLRDSPFF

V: TRBV5-4
J: TRBJ2-1
D: TRBD2
size: NA
DNA: TGTGCCAGCAGCTTCCGAGCGGGGGGGCCGGGGAATGAGCAGTTCTTC
CDR3: CASSFRAGGPGNEQFF

V: TRBV12-3/TRBV12-4
J: TRBJ1-3
D: NA
size: NA
DNA: TGTGCCAGCAGCCCCTTCGGAAACACCATATATTTT
CDR3: CASSPFGNTIYF

V: TRBV24-1
J: TRBJ2-3
D: NA
size: NA
DNA: TGTGCCACTTCTACCGTCGGGGAGATGGATACGCAGTATTTT
CDR3: CATSTVGEMDTQYF

V: TRBV11-3
J: TRBJ2-3
D: NA
size: NA
DNA: TGTGCCAGCAGCTTTACTCGGGATACGCAGTATTTT
CDR3: CASSFTRDTQYF

V: TRBV4-2
J: TRBJ1-4
D: NA
size: NA
DNA: TGTGCCAGCAGCCAAGAGAGGCAGCGAAATGAAAAACTGTTTTTT
CDR3: CASSQERQRNEKLFF

V: TRBV18
J: TRBJ1-2
D: TRBD1
size: once
DNA: TGTGCCAGCTCACCACCGGGGACAGGGAAATTTAACTATGGCTACACCTTC
CDR3: CASSPPGTGKFNYGYTF

V: TRBV19
J: TRBJ2-7
D: TRBD2
size: NA
DNA: TGTGCCAGTAGTACCCTCACGGGAGGGGTCTACGAGCAGTACTTC
CDR3: CASSTLTGGVYEQYF

V: TRBV14
J: TRBJ2-7
D: NA
size: NA
DNA: TGTGCCAGCAGCCAGGGGCAGGGCGGTTACGAGCAGTACTTC
CDR3: CASSQGQGGYEQYF

V: TRBV11-3
J: TRBJ1-1
D: NA
size: once
DNA: TGTGCCAGCAGCCGAATACGGATTGATTGGGAGTTGAACACTGAAGCTTTCTTT
CDR3: CASSRIRIDWELNTEAFF

V: TRBV9
J: TRBJ2-7
D: TRBD2
size: NA
DNA: TGTGCCAGCAGCGTAGCTAGCGGCACCTACGAGCAGTACTTC
CDR3: CASSVASGTYEQYF

V: TRBV11-3
J: TRBJ1-1
D: NA
size: NA
DNA: TGTGCCAGCAGCTCGCGGGACGGTATGAACACTGAAGCTTTCTTT
CDR3: CASSSRDGMNTEAFF

V: TRBV4-2
J: TRBJ2-7
D: TRBD2
size: NA
DNA: TGTGCCAGCAGCCCGGGACTAGACTCCTACGAGCAGTACTTC
CDR3: CASSPGLDSYEQYF

V: TRBV6-4
J: TRBJ1-2
D: NA
size: NA
DNA: TGTGCCAGCAGTGACGGGTTCGGACAGACCTTC
CDR3: CASSDGFGQTF

V: TRBV19
J: TRBJ1-1
D: NA
size: NA
DNA: TGTGCCAGTAGCGAGCAGGGGTTGAGCACTGAAGCTTTCTTT
CDR3: CASSEQGLSTEAFF

V: TRBV10-3
J: TRBJ2-2
D: NA
size: NA
DNA: TGTGCCATCAGTTCTACAGCGAACACCGGGGAGCTGTTTTTT
CDR3: CAISSTANTGELFF

V: TRBV19
J: TRBJ1-4
D: NA
size: NA
DNA: TGTGCCAGTAGGGGGACACCAGCAACTAATGAAAAACTGTTTTTT
CDR3: CASRGTPATNEKLFF

V: TRBV11-2
J: TRBJ2-6
D: NA
size: NA
DNA: TGTGCCAGCAGCTTCAGTGGGGCCAACGTCCTGACTTTC
CDR3: CASSFSGANVLTF

V: TRBV7-3
J: TRBJ2-6
D: TRBD2
size: NA
DNA: TGTGCCACCAGGGAGGGCTCTGGGGCCAACGTCCTGACTTTC
CDR3: CATREGSGANVLTF

V: TRBV19
J: TRBJ1-1
D: TRBD1
size: NA
DNA: TGTGCCAGTAGTCGTGGACAGGGGAAGGGTAACACTGAAGCTTTCTTT
CDR3: CASSRGQGKGNTEAFF

V: TRBV5-8
J: TRBJ1-5
D: NA
size: few
DNA: TGTGCCAGCAGCTTGGCGGGGGGATATAGCAATCAGCCCCAGCATTTT
CDR3: CASSLAGGYSNQPQHF

V: TRBV6-5
J: TRBJ2-7
D: NA
size: NA
DNA: TGTGCCAGCAGGTCGCCGGGGGCGTACGAGCAGTACTTC
CDR3: CASRSPGAYEQYF

V: TRBV5-1
J: TRBJ2-7
D: TRBD2
size: NA
DNA: TGCGCCAGCAGCTGGGTAGGGACTAGCGGGGGCTCCTACGAGCAGTACTTC
CDR3: CASSWVGTSGGSYEQYF

V: TRBV18
J: TRBJ2-5
D: NA
size: NA
DNA: TGTGCCAGCTCCGAGATCCGGGACCAAGAGACCCAGTACTTC
CDR3: CASSEIRDQETQYF

V: TRBV18
J: TRBJ2-7
D: TRBD1
size: NA
DNA: TGTGCCAGCTCACCACGGACGGACAGGGGAGACGAGCAGTACTTC
CDR3: CASSPRTDRGDEQYF

V: TRBV4-1
J: TRBJ2-5
D: NA
size: NA
DNA: TGCGCCAGCAGCCAAGTCTTCTTAGCCGAGACCCAGTACTTC
CDR3: CASSQVFLAETQYF

V: TRBV4-1
J: TRBJ2-7
D: TRBD1
size: NA
DNA: TGCGCCAGCAGCCAAGATGAACAGGGGGACTACGAGCAGTACTTC
CDR3: CASSQDEQGDYEQYF

V: TRBV30
J: TRBJ2-7
D: NA
size: NA
DNA: TGTGCCTGGAAGAGCAGCTACGAGCAGTACTTC
CDR3: CAWKSSYEQYF

V: TRBV4-1
J: TRBJ1-1
D: NA
size: NA
DNA: TGCGCCAGCAGCCACCCCCCCAGCAGACCAAACACTGAAGCTTTCTTT
CDR3: CASSHPPSRPNTEAFF

V: TRBV15
J: TRBJ1-2
D: NA
size: NA
DNA: TGTGCCACCAGCAGAGCGAACCTAATTAACTATGGCTACACCTTC
CDR3: CATSRANLINYGYTF

V: TRBV5-4
J: TRBJ1-1
D: NA
size: NA
DNA: TGTGCCAGCACCATGGCTGCGAACACTGAAGCTTTCTTT
CDR3: CASTMAANTEAFF

V: TRBV11-3
J: TRBJ1-1
D: NA
size: NA
DNA: TGTGCCAGCAGCCGCCGGTTCAGCGCCCTGGGGGACACTGAAGCTTTCTTT
CDR3: CASSRRFSALGDTEAFF

V: TRBV3-1/TRBV3-2
J: TRBJ1-3
D: NA
size: NA
DNA: TGTGCCAGCAGACAGACCAGCTCTGGAAACACCATATATTTT
CDR3: CASRQTSSGNTIYF

V: TRBV5-1
J: TRBJ2-7
D: TRBD2
size: NA
DNA: TGCGCCAGCAGCTTGGAGCTGCGGGGGAACTCCTACGAGCAGTACTTC
CDR3: CASSLELRGNSYEQYF

V: TRBV12-3/TRBV12-4
J: TRBJ1-2
D: TRBD1
size: NA
DNA: TGTGCCAGCAGGGGACAGGGGTCGTATGGCTACACCTTC
CDR3: CASRGQGSYGYTF

V: TRBV2
J: TRBJ2-5
D: NA
size: NA
DNA: TGTGCCAGCAAGGGATACCAAGAGACCCAGTACTTC
CDR3: CASKGYQETQYF

V: TRBV7-2
J: TRBJ2-7
D: TRBD2
size: NA
DNA: TGTGCCAGCAGCTTAGTGACTAGCTGGTACGAGCAGTACTTC
CDR3: CASSLVTSWYEQYF

V: TRBV9
J: TRBJ1-6
D: TRBD1
size: once
DNA: TGTGCCAGCAGCGCCGGGACAGTGTATTCACCCCTCCACTTT
CDR3: CASSAGTVYSPLHF

V: TRBV6-1
J: TRBJ1-2
D: NA
size: NA
DNA: TGTGCCAGCAGTGAAGCTACAGGGCCTACTGGCTACACCTTC
CDR3: CASSEATGPTGYTF

V: TRBV5-5
J: TRBJ1-2
D: TRBD1
size: NA
DNA: TGTGCCAGCAGCTTTACGGCAGGGGGCAAGTTGAGCTATGGCTACACCTTC
CDR3: CASSFTAGGKLSYGYTF

V: TRBV2
J: TRBJ1-2
D: NA
size: NA
DNA: TGTGCCAGCAGTGATTGGTATGGCTACACCTTC
CDR3: CASSDWYGYTF

V: TRBV12-3/TRBV12-4
J: TRBJ1-2
D: TRBD1
size: NA
DNA: TGTGCCAGCAGTTTAGGGGGGACAGTGCGTTACACCTTC
CDR3: CASSLGGTVRYTF

V: TRBV19
J: TRBJ1-4
D: NA
size: NA
DNA: TGTGCCAGTAGTATAAAGGTTGTGAGGCTTGGAGAAAAACTGTTTTTT
CDR3: CASSIKVVRLGEKLFF

V: TRBV7-9
J: TRBJ2-7
D: NA
size: NA
DNA: TGTGCCAGCAGCTTCTCGGCTACCACGTACGAGCAGTACTTC
CDR3: CASSFSATTYEQYF

V: TRBV2
J: TRBJ1-5
D: NA
size: NA
DNA: TGTGCCAGCAGCGCTAGGGGGGACAATCAGCCCCAGCATTTT
CDR3: CASSARGDNQPQHF